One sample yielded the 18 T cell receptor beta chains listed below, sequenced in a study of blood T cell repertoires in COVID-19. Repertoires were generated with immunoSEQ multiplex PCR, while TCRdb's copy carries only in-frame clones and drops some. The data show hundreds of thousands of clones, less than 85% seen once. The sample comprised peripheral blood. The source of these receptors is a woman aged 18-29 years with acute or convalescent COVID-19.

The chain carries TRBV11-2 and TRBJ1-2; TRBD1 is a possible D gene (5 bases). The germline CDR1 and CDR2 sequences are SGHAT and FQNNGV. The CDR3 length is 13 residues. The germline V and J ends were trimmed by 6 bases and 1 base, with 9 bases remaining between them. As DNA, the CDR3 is TGTGCCAGCAGGCAGGGATTTAACTATGGCTACACCTTC. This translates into CASRQGFNYGYTF.

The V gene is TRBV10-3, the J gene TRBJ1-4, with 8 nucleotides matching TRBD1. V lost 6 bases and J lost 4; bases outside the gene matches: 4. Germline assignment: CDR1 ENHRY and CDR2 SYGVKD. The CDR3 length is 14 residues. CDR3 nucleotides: TGTGCCATCAGCCGGACAGGGATTAATGAAAAACTGTTTTTT. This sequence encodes CAISRTGINEKLFF.

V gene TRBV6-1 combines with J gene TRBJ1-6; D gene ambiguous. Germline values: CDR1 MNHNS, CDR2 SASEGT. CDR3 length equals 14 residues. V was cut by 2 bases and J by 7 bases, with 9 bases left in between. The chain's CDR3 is CASSEPHTNSPLHF. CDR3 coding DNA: TGTGCCAGCAGTGAACCACACACGAATTCACCCCTCCACTTT.

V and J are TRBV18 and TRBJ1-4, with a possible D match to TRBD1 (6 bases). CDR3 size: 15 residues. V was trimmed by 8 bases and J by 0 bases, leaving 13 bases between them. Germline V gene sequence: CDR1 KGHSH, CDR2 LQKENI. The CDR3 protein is CASKRTDATNEKLFF. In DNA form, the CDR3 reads TGTGCCAGCAAGAGGACAGACGCAACTAATGAAAAACTGTTTTTT.

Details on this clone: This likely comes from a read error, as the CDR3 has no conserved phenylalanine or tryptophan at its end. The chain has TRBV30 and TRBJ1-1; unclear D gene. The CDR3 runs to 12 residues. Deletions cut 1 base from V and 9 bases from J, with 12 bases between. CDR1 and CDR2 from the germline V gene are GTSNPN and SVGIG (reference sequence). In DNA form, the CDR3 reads TGTGCCTGGAGTGAGAGTAGAACCAAAGCTTTCCTT. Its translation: CAWSESRTKAFL.

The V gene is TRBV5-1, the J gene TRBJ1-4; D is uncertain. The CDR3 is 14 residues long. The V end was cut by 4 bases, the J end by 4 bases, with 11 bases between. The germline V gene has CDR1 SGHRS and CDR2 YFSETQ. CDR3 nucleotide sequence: TGCGCCAGCAGCCCGGAGTGGGTTAATGAAAAACTGTTTTTT. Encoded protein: CASSPEWVNEKLFF.

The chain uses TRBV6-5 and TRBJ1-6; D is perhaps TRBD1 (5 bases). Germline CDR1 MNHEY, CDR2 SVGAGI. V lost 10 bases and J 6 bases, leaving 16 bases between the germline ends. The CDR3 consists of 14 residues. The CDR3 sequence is CAISEGVVNSPLHF. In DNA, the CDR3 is TGTGCCATCTCAGAAGGGGTAGTTAATTCACCCCTCCACTTT.

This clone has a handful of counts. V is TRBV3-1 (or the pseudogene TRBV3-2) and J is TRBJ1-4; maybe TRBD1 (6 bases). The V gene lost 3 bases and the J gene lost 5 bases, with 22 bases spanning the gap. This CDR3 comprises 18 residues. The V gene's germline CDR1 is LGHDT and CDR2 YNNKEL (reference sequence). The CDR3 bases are TGTGCCAGCAGCCAGGGCTCTTTGGGTCGGGGGGGCAATGAAAAACTGTTTTTT. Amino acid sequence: CASSQGSLGRGGNEKLFF.

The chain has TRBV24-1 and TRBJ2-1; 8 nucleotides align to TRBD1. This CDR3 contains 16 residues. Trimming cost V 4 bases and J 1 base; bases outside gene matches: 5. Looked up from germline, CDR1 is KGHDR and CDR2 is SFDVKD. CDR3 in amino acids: CATSDPGQGSYNEQFF. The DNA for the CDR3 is TGTGCCACCAGTGACCCTGGACAGGGATCCTACAATGAGCAGTTCTTC.

The CDR3: CASSVAAREVKETQYF. Written as DNA, the CDR3 is TGTGCCAGCAGCGTAGCGGCGCGGGAGGTTAAAGAGACCCAGTACTTC. V gene TRBV9 combines with J gene TRBJ2-5; 8 bases are a match to TRBD2. From germline, CDR1 is SGDLS and CDR2 YYNGEE. This CDR3 comprises 16 residues. The trim removed 0 bases at V and 3 bases at J, leaving 7 bases unmatched.

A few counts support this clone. The CDR3 region has the DNA TGTGCCAGCGAGAAGAACACTGAAGCTTTCTTT. Encoded protein: CASEKNTEAFF. The rearrangement links TRBV28 to TRBJ1-1; D is undetermined. The germline V and J ends were trimmed by 8 bases and 1 base, with 5 bases remaining between them. The CDR3 contains 11 residues. Germline assignment: CDR1 MDHEN and CDR2 SYDVKM.

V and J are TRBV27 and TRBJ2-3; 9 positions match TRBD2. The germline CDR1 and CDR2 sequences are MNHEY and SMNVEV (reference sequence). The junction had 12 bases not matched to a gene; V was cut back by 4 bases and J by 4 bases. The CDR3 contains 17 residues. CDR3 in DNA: TGTGCCAGCAGTTACGCGGGACGTAGCGGGGGCTCAGATACGCAGTATTTT. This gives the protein CASSYAGRSGGSDTQYF.

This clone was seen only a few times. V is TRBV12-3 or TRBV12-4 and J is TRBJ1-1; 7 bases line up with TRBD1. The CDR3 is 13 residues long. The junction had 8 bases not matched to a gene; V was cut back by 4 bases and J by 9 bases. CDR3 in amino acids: CASSSLATGKAFF. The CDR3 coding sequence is TGTGCCAGCAGTTCCCTGGCGACAGGGAAAGCTTTCTTT.

CDR3 region: CAIRGQGDLNEQFF. The CDR3 coding sequence is TGTGCCATCAGGGGACAGGGGGACCTGAATGAGCAGTTCTTC. This chain links TRBV10-3 with TRBJ2-1, with 11 bases aligning to TRBD1. The CDR3 spans 14 residues. Germline CDR1 is ENHRY and CDR2 is SYGVKD. V gave up 6 bases and J gave up 7 bases; unmatched junction bases: 5.

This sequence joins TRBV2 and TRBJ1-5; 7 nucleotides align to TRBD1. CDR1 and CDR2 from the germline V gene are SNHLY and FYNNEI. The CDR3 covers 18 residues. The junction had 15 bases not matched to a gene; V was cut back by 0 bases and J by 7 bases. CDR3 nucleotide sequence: TGTGCCAGCAGTGAAGCGGCTTACCCACAGGGGAAGGTACAGCCCCAGCATTTT. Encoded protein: CASSEAAYPQGKVQPQHF.

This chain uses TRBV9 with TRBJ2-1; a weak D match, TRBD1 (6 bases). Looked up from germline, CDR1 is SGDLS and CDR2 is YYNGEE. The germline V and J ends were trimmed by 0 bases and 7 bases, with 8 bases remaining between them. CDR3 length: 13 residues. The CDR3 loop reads CASSVAGQNEQFF. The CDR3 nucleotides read TGTGCCAGCAGCGTAGCTGGACAGAATGAGCAGTTCTTC. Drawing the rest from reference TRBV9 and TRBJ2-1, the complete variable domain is DSGVTQTPKHLITATGQRVTLRCSPRSGDLSVYWYQQSLDQGLQFLIQYYNGEERAKGNILERFSAQQFPDLHSELNLSSLELGDSALYFCASSVAGQNEQFFGPGTRLTVL.

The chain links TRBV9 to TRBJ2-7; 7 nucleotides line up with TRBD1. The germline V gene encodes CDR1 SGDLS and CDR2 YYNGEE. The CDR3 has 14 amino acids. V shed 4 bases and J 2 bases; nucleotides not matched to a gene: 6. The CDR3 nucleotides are TGTGCCAGCAGCCCCAGGGACAGCCCCTACGAGCAGTACTTC. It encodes CASSPRDSPYEQYF. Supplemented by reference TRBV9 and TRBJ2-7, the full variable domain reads DSGVTQTPKHLITATGQRVTLRCSPRSGDLSVYWYQQSLDQGLQFLIQYYNGEERAKGNILERFSAQQFPDLHSELNLSSLELGDSALYFCASSPRDSPYEQYFGPGTRLTVT.

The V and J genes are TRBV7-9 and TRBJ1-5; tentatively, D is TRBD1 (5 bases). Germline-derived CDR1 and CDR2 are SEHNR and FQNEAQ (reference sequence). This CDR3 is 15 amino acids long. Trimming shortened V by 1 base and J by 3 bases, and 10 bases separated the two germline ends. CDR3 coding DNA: TGTGCCAGCAGCTTAGGGCGGACACCCAATCAGCCCCAGCATTTT. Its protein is CASSLGRTPNQPQHF.